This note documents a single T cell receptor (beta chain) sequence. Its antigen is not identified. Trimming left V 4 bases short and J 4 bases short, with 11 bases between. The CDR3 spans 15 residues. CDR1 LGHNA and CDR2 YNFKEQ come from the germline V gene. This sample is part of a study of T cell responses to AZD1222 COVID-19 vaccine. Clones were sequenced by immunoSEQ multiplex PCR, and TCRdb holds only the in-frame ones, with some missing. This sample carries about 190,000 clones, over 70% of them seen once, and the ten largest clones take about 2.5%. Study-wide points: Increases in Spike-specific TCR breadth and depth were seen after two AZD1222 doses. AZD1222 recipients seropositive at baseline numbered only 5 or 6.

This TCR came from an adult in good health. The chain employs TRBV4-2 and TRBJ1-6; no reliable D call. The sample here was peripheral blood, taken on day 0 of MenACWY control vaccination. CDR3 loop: CASSPSDAYNSPLHF. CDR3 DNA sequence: TGTGCCAGCAGCCCGAGTGATGCGTATAATTCACCCCTCCACTTT.